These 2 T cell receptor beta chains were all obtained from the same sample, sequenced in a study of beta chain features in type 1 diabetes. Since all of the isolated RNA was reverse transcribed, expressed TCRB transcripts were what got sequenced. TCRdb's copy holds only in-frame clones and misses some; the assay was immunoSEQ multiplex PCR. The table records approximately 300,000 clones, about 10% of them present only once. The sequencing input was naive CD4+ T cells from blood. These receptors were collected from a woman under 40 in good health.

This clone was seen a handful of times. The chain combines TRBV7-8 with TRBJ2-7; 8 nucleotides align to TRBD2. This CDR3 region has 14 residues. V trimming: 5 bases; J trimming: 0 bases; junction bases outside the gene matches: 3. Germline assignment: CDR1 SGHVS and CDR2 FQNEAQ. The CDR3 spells CASSREGFSYEQYF. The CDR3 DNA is TGTGCCAGCAGCCGGGAGGGATTCTCCTACGAGCAGTACTTC.

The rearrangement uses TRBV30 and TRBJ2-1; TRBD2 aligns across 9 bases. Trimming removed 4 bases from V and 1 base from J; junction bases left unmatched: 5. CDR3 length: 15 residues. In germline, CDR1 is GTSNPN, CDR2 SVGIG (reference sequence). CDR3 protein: CAWKIAGASYNEQFF. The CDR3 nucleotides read TGTGCCTGGAAGATAGCGGGAGCTTCCTACAATGAGCAGTTCTTC. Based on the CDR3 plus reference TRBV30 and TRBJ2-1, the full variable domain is SQTIHQWPATLVQPVGSPLSLECTVEGTSNPNLYWYRQAAGRGLQLLFYSVGIGQISSEVPQNLSASRPQDRQFILSSKKLLLSDSGFYLCAWKIAGASYNEQFFGPGTRLTVL.